The subject of this entry is one T cell receptor beta chain. This clonotype was seen only once. Its specific antigen is unknown. Qualities for individual bases were not recorded, and no much larger clone is one base off. The method behind the library was 5' RACE. The reads were generated on an Illumina HiSeq 2500. The second PCR ran for about 6 to 11 cycles and used a J-beta primer mix along with a sample-barcoded 5' primer. A template-switch 5' adaptor carrying 12 random nucleotides introduced a unique molecular identifier onto each TCR beta cDNA molecule. Each sample yielded at least 3 million CDR3-containing paired-end reads. First-strand cDNA synthesis was performed from all RNA using the Mint cDNA synthesis kit, with priming by a TRBC-specific oligonucleotide. Following uracil-DNA glycosylase treatment, all cDNA underwent a first 18-cycle PCR with the universal primers M1SS and BC2_uni_R. As for how the authors treated the data: For normalization, 1 million high-quality reads were randomly selected from each sample, with every read carrying a distinct molecular identifier. Reads with shared molecular identifiers were discarded instead of being binned into consensus sequences. CDR3 identification, clonotype clustering and error correction used MiTCR with a Q25 quality threshold and the strictest error-elimination algorithm. A nonparametric unseen species model with Euler transformation was used to estimate a lower bound on total TCR beta diversity. TCRdb reran the public reads through fastp at Q25 and MiXCR, keeping productive beta chains. Each entry is one CDR3 protein sequence, shown with its most common DNA and genes. The V and J calls shown here were made by TCRdb, not taken from the authors' results. This sample is represented by around 780,000 distinct CDR3 sequences; 25% to 30% of them were singletons. Together, the top ten hold around 2.9% of the sample.

These data are taken from a study of blood T cells in healthy people across ages (dated by TCRdb to about 2015). Notes on the research overall: Template switching captured roughly one uniquely barcoded TCR beta cDNA molecule per two T cells in model experiments. The study measured age-related changes in TCR beta repertoire diversity using deep sequencing normalized with unique cDNA molecular identifiers. Donors were grouped into four age groups: young (average roughly 17 years), middle-aged (approximately 41), aged (roughly 67) and long-lived (approximately 82). For two donors (one aged 18 to 29 and one aged 80 or older), the study analyzed two additional independent replicas of 1 million unique cDNA reads from the same blood draw.

Donors were 40 or so systemically healthy Caucasian individuals from Russia aged 6 to 90 years. Each donor gave ten milliliters of peripheral blood, collected into EDTA-treated Vacutainer tubes. PBMCs were isolated by Ficoll-Paque density-gradient centrifugation, with at least 6.5 million obtained per sample. Total RNA was extracted from PBMCs with Trizol reagent, with at least 5 micrograms obtained per sample. For every donor, flow cytometry on a PBMC aliquot measured the percentage of naive CD45RAhigh/CD27high T cells. General findings and caveats noted by the study authors: Because donor CMV infection status was unknown, age-related changes in expanded clonotypes were potentially confounded. The percentage of naive T cells measured by flow cytometry correlated strongly with observed TCR beta diversity. Compared with the aged group, the long-lived group had more naive CD4+ T cells, fewer expanded clones and increased TCR diversity, suggesting age selection. As age increased, observed TCR beta diversity per million T cells dropped in a roughly linear way, and a significant reduction was already evident by age roughly 36. Estimates of total diversity based on one million sequenced T cells were regarded as lower bounds and as underestimates. Since profiling was done on bulk unsorted PBMCs, naive and antigen-experienced compartments could not be conclusively compared.

From the cysteine up to the phenylalanine, the CDR3 has a length of 13 residues. Only the CDR3 DNA stays, 39 bases, in frame from base 1. From the germline V gene, CDR1 is SGHVS and CDR2 is FQNEAQ. V was cut back by 5 bases and J by 10 bases, leaving a gap of 12 bases between them. The sample was also linked to a second study, of T cells of mothers and their children. Per that second paper: Nine systemically healthy Caucasian individuals, comprising three mothers and their six children, were included as donors. cDNA synthesis used all of the extracted RNA, with roughly 1.5 ug of RNA in each 15 ul reaction. In the second PCR, the M1S primer added sample barcodes and 2-4 random nucleotides. More than 9 million TCR beta CDR3 reads were obtained from each mother, and about 3 million reads were obtained from each child. Thymic selection similarly shapes TCR recombination output in related and unrelated pairs, with minor effect from inherited differences. Related mother-child pairs always showed normalized repertoire overlap that was slightly higher than in unrelated mother-child pairs, though the difference was never significant. Persistent microchimeric T cell clones were not detected, at a sensitivity of about 100 clones per million clonotypes. The study used deep NGS to compare TCR beta repertoires of mothers and children, seeking features distinguishing related mother-child pairs from unrelated individuals. Mothers averaged around 43 +/- 4 years of age and children averaged around 10 +/- 4 years. After adapter ligation was performed with NEBNext reagents, the libraries were sequenced on an Illumina HiSeq 2000 with 100+100 nt paired-end reads. To prevent cross-contamination, the mother and child libraries were prepared a month apart and were sequenced in separate runs. For each donor, between roughly 450,000 and 2,200,000 distinct TCR beta clonotypes were identified. Naive TCR beta clonotypes were estimated from low-frequency clonotypes matched to each donor's FACS-determined naive share, without sorting.

This TCR was sampled from a boy aged 5 to 17 in good health. Sample: blood. The receptor chain draws on TRBV7-8 and TRBJ2-6; TRBD2 might be the D gene, on 5 matching bases. This receptor has the CDR3 CASSGGRLNVLTF. The base sequence is TGTGCCAGCAGCGGAGGAAGGCTTAACGTCCTGACTTTC.